The 13 T cell receptor beta chains reported below all come from one sample, sequenced in a study of PD-1 blockade in classical Hodgkin lymphoma. Time point given: cycle 4 day 1 (C4D1), after more than 5 weeks of nivolumab. With no exception, relapse followed autologous stem cell transplantation in all patients, and brentuximab vedotin exposure varied. Generated by immunoSEQ multiplex PCR, the TCRdb table keeps only in-frame clones and is missing some. The data hold some 95,000 clones, with 90% observed a single time. The specimen was peripheral blood mononuclear cells (PBMCs), collected before the fourth cycle of nivolumab. These receptors were taken from a human donor with classical Hodgkin lymphoma.

Only one count was recorded for this clone. CDR3 DNA sequence: TGTGCCAGCAGCTTAGCGCCAGGGGACCATGGCTACACCTTC. Its translation: CASSLAPGDHGYTF. The chain carries TRBV7-9 and TRBJ1-2; D might be TRBD1 (6 bases). The CDR3 spans 14 residues. CDR1 is SEHNR, CDR2 FQNEAQ, per germline (reference sequence). The ends were cut back, 0 bases at V and 6 bases at J, with 11 bases in the middle. Supplemented by reference TRBV7-9 and TRBJ1-2, the full variable domain reads DTGVSQNPRHKITKRGQNVTFRCDPISEHNRLYWYRQTLGQGPEFLTYFQNEAQLEKSRLLSDRFSAERPKGSFSTLEIQRTEQGDSAMYLCASSLAPGDHGYTFGSGTRLTVV.

Notes on this clone: At one end, the junction sequence differs from germline, possibly due to a read error. The rearrangement links TRBV6-1 to TRBJ2-6; weak D call: TRBD1 (5 bases). The length of the CDR3 is 11 residues. Germline V gene sequence: CDR1 MNHNS, CDR2 SASEGT. In DNA form, the CDR3 reads TGCGACAGCTCTGGGGCCAACGTCCTGACTTTC. This sequence encodes CDSSGANVLTF.

The chain joins TRBV9 to TRBJ2-2; 8 nucleotides agree with TRBD2. CDR1 is SGDLS, CDR2 YYNGEE, per germline. V lost 0 bases and J lost 7; bases outside the gene matches: 8. This CDR3 has 16 amino acids. The CDR3, as DNA: TGTGCCAGCAGCGTAGGAGGCGGGGGGCGAAACGGGGAGCTGTTTTTT. Translated: CASSVGGGGRNGELFF.

This chain joins TRBV19 and TRBJ2-3, with 7 bases identical to TRBD2. The V and J ends lost 3 bases and 3 bases, in that order; junction bases with no gene match: 0. This CDR3 has 13 residues. The germline CDR1 and CDR2 sequences are LNHDA and SQIVND (reference sequence). CDR3 sequence reads: CASSMGGTDTQYF. CDR3 DNA: TGTGCCAGTAGTATGGGGGGGACAGATACGCAGTATTTT.

This clone was seen only once. The chain combines TRBV7-2 with TRBJ1-1; D is perhaps TRBD1 (5 bases). Germline assignment: CDR1 SGHTA and CDR2 FQGNSA. V lost 5 bases and J lost 0, with 13 bases in between. CDR3 length: 15 amino acids. This CDR3 is CASSVQGVMNTEAFF. The DNA for the CDR3 is TGTGCCAGCAGCGTGCAGGGAGTGATGAACACTGAAGCTTTCTTT.

The CDR3 sequence is CASSMGQHRSYNEQFF. CDR3 DNA sequence: TGTGCCAGTAGTATGGGACAGCACCGCTCCTACAATGAGCAGTTCTTC. The chain links TRBV19 to TRBJ2-1; 7 bases match TRBD1. The germline V gene encodes CDR1 LNHDA and CDR2 SQIVND (reference sequence). The CDR3 totals 16 residues. Unmatched junction bases numbered 5, after V lost 3 bases and J lost 0 bases.

The chain links TRBV2 to TRBJ2-1; 9 bases fit TRBD1. Germline values: CDR1 SNHLY, CDR2 FYNNEI. V dropped 4 bases and J dropped 6; count of bases not matched to a gene: 4. The CDR3 length is 14 residues. For the CDR3, the DNA is TGTGCCAGCAGTGGGGGGACAGGGATCAATGAGCAGTTCTTC. Encoded protein: CASSGGTGINEQFF. The whole variable domain, filled in from reference TRBV2 and TRBJ2-1, reads EPEVTQTPSHQVTQMGQEVILRCVPISNHLYFYWYRQILGQKVEFLVSFYNNEISEKSEIFDDQFSVERPDGSNFTLKIRSTKLEDSAMYFCASSGGTGINEQFFGPGTRLTVL.

This rearrangement joins TRBV10-1 to TRBJ2-7; D ambiguous. There are 15 residues in the CDR3. In germline, CDR1 is WNHNN, CDR2 SYGVQD (reference sequence). Trimming pared 3 bases from V and 1 base from J, leaving 13 bases between. CDR3 sequence: CASSDEVLASYEQYF. For the CDR3, the DNA is TGCGCCAGCAGTGATGAGGTTTTGGCGTCCTACGAGCAGTACTTC.

The V gene is TRBV21-1, the J gene TRBJ2-1. TRBV21-1 is a pseudogene. The CDR3 runs to 12 residues. CDR3 DNA: TGTGCCAGCAGAACCGTGGGGGATGAGCAGTTCTTC. Its translation is CASRTVGDEQFF.

The rearrangement joins TRBV11-3 to TRBJ2-7; TRBD1 matches 7 bases. The CDR3 is 16 residues long. Germline-derived CDR1 and CDR2 are SGHNT and YENEEA. Losses at the gene ends were 5 bases for V and 5 bases for J; bases not matched to a gene: 15. The CDR3 spells CASSPRKGAKVDEQYF. The CDR3, as DNA: TGTGCCAGCAGCCCCAGAAAGGGGGCGAAAGTAGACGAGCAGTACTTC.

The sample holds one count of this clone. V is TRBV6-5 and J is TRBJ2-5; D not certain. CDR1 and CDR2 (germline): MNHEY, SVGAGI. V lost 9 bases to trimming and J lost 0 bases, with 8 bases between them. The CDR3 is 12 amino acids. CDR3 DNA sequence: TGTGCCAGGAACTGGTACCAAGAGACCCAGTACTTC. Amino acid sequence: CARNWYQETQYF.

The V call is TRBV6-5, the J call TRBJ2-7; D is tentatively TRBD1 or TRBD2 (7 bases each). Germline CDR1 and CDR2: MNHEY and SVGAGI. Trimming took off 4 bases at V and 6 bases at J, with 22 bases between the two ends. This CDR3 comprises 16 residues. DNA of the CDR3: TGTGCCAGCAGTTCCAACCGGGGCAGGGGGGGAATCGAGCAGTACTTC. It yields the protein CASSSNRGRGGIEQYF.

This chain uses TRBV6-5 with TRBJ1-2; 7 positions agree with TRBD1. Germline assignment: CDR1 MNHEY and CDR2 SVGAGI. The CDR3 consists of 15 residues. V shed 6 bases and J 8 bases; nucleotides not matched to a gene: 15. The CDR3 sequence is CASRRGLDRAGGYTF. CDR3 nucleotides: TGTGCCAGCAGAAGGGGCCTCGACAGGGCGGGCGGCTACACCTTC.